The 2 T cell receptor beta chains listed next were all sequenced from one sample in a study of beta chain features in type 1 diabetes. The antigens for these receptors are not known. Since all of the isolated RNA was reverse transcribed, expressed TCRB transcripts were what got sequenced. The method was immunoSEQ multiplex PCR; TCRdb's version includes in-frame clones alone and lacks a portion of them. There are 200,000 to 300,000 clones in the sample; about a fifth occur only once, and more than 0.025% lies in the top ten. Findings and limits, study-wide: Across all four CD4+ subsets, people with type 1 diabetes showed modestly shorter TCRB CDR3s.

Sample: naive CD4+ T cells from blood. The receptors shown here come from a woman aged 40-49 years with type 1 diabetes.

This clone was observed a few times. The chain has TRBV28 and TRBJ2-1; the D gene is possibly TRBD2 (5 bases). CDR3 length: 10 amino acids. Germline values: CDR1 MDHEN, CDR2 SYDVKM. Trimming pared 11 bases from V and 8 bases from J, leaving 10 bases between. CDR3 DNA sequence: TGTGCCTCCAGCGGTTATGAGCAGTTCTTC. This translates into CASSGYEQFF.

The genes are TRBV7-2 and TRBJ1-2; 8 nucleotides agree with TRBD1. The germline CDR1 and CDR2 sequences are SGHTA and FQGNSA. The CDR3 runs to 13 residues. Trimming took 5 bases from V and 6 from J; bases not matched to a gene: 5. The CDR3 nucleotides read TGTGCCAGCAGCACAGGGGGGGTGCATGGCTACACCTTC. It specifies CASSTGGVHGYTF.